These 15 T cell receptor beta chains were all obtained from the same sample, sequenced in a study of Graves' ophthalmopathy and Graves' hyperthyroidism. Researchers took RNA transcripts and amplified TCR beta CDR3 regions from them. HTBI-primed first-round RT-PCR preceded second-round multiplex PCR. TCRdb re-derived calls from the multiplex PCR reads in MiXCR, one entry per CDR3 protein. The repertoire holds roughly 380,000 distinct CDR3 sequences, approximately 15% seen once, with 5.5% to 8% in the top ten. Material: peripheral blood. The source of these receptors is a young woman with stable Graves' hyperthyroidism.

The table lists this clonotype with many counts. The CDR3 spells CASSYSIQASSYEQYF. The CDR3 DNA reads as TGTGCCAGCAGTTACTCGATCCAGGCGAGCTCCTACGAGCAGTACTTC. The rearrangement uses TRBV6-5 and TRBJ2-7; D not certain. CDR1 MNHEY and CDR2 SVGAGI come from the germline V gene. Between the trimmed V and J ends, which lost 0 bases and 0 bases, there was a span of 12 bases. CDR3 length equals 16 residues.

This clonotype was seen repeatedly, ten times or more. The chain links TRBV12-3 or TRBV12-4 to TRBJ1-2; a weak D match, TRBD1 (5 bases). V lost 5 bases and J lost 4, with 11 bases in between. CDR3 length equals 13 residues. CDR3 bases: TGTGCCAGCAGTGCGGGACGGCCCTATGGCTACACCTTC. This encodes CASSAGRPYGYTF.

The chain recombines TRBV7-9 with TRBJ1-6; D gene unclear. V was pared by 4 bases and J by 1 base, with 11 bases between. Per the germline V gene, CDR1 is SEHNR and CDR2 is FQNEAQ (reference sequence). The CDR3 covers 16 residues. CDR3 nucleotide sequence: TGTGCCAGCAGCTCAGGTTCGATGTCCTATAATTCACCCCTCCACTTT. Residues: CASSSGSMSYNSPLHF.

In its sample, this clonotype was seen many times. The chain couples TRBV11-2 to TRBJ2-7; TRBD2 aligns across 15 bases. Germline assignment: CDR1 SGHAT and CDR2 FQNNGV. Trimming at V came to 5 bases and at J to 7 bases, leaving 9 bases not matched to a gene. The CDR3 consists of 16 residues. The CDR3 DNA reads as TGTGCCAGCAGCATCGGACTAGCGGGGGGGCCGGGAGAGCAGTACTTC. Encoded protein: CASSIGLAGGPGEQYF.

This clonotype was found many times. This chain's CDR3 is CASSGPGRNTEAFF. As DNA, the CDR3 is TGTGCCAGCAGCGGACCGGGACGGAACACTGAAGCTTTCTTT. The chain combines TRBV9 with TRBJ1-1; D might be TRBD1 (5 bases). Germline values: CDR1 SGDLS, CDR2 YYNGEE. The CDR3 is made up of 14 amino acids. Trimming removed 3 bases from V and 1 base from J, with 10 bases in between.

This clonotype showed up many times. This chain links TRBV12-3 or TRBV12-4 with TRBJ2-7, with D possibly called TRBD1 or TRBD2 (7 bases each). This CDR3 spans 14 amino acids. V was trimmed by 6 bases and J by 2 bases, leaving 14 bases between them. The CDR3 DNA reads as TGTGCCAGCAGCCGACAGGGAGGGCCCTACGAGCAGTACTTC. This codes for CASSRQGGPYEQYF.

The CDR3 DNA reads TGTGCTCAGAGCCCGGCTGGCTACACCTTC. It codes for CAQSPAGYTF. The chain has TRBV7-9 and TRBJ1-2, with D unresolved. CDR3 size: 10 residues. Germline CDR1 SEHNR, CDR2 FQNEAQ (reference sequence).

This clonotype has at least ten counts. The chain couples TRBV7-2 to TRBJ2-2; no definite D call. Trimming cost V 1 base and J 3 bases, with 9 bases left between them. The CDR3 totals 15 residues. From germline, CDR1 is SGHTA and CDR2 FQGNSA. In DNA, the CDR3 is TGTGCCAGCAGCTTAGTCCCGAAAGACACCGGGGAGCTGTTTTTT. Translated, it gives CASSLVPKDTGELFF.

The chain combines TRBV6-5 with TRBJ2-7, with D perhaps TRBD1 (5 bases). CDR3 length equals 14 residues. Germline V gene lookup returns CDR1 MNHEY and CDR2 SVGAGI. Trimming removed 0 bases from V and 5 bases from J, with 11 bases in between. CDR3 nucleotides: TGTGCCAGCAGTTACTCACGGCAGGGCCACGAGCAGTACTTC. Translating gives CASSYSRQGHEQYF.

This clonotype showed up many times. J is TRBJ1-5 and V is TRBV19, with TRBD1 matching over 7 bases. This CDR3 has 15 residues. Germline V gene lookup returns CDR1 LNHDA and CDR2 SQIVND (reference sequence). V gave up 3 bases and J gave up 2 bases; unmatched junction bases: 4. CDR3 loop: CASSILGQGNQPQHF. The CDR3, as DNA: TGTGCCAGTAGTATCCTCGGACAGGGCAATCAGCCCCAGCATTTT.

This clonotype was seen at least ten times. The chain joins TRBV7-8 to TRBJ2-2; a possible D gene is TRBD1 (5 bases). Trimming removed 7 bases from V and 5 bases from J, with 20 bases in between. CDR3 size: 16 residues. Germline V gene data show CDR1 as SGHVS and CDR2 as FQNEAQ. The CDR3 DNA reads as TGTGCCAGCACCCATCCAGGGTGGGGTGGGACCGGGGAGCTGTTTTTT. Protein product: CASTHPGWGGTGELFF. Variable domain in full (rest from reference TRBV7-8 and TRBJ2-2): GAGVSQSPRYKVAKRGQDVALRCDPISGHVSLFWYQQALGQGPEFLTYFQNEAQLDKSGLPSDRFFAERPEGSVSTLKIQRTQQEDSAVYLCASTHPGWGGTGELFFGEGSRLTVL.

This clonotype was detected ten times or more. The rearrangement uses TRBV7-3 and TRBJ1-1; D gene unclear. V lost 5 bases and J lost 7, with 11 bases in between. This CDR3 comprises 12 residues. CDR1 is SGHTA, CDR2 FQGTGA, per germline. The CDR3 here is CASSVGEGEAFF. CDR3 nucleotides: TGTGCCAGCAGCGTTGGGGAGGGTGAAGCTTTCTTT.

The gene calls are TRBV20-1 and TRBJ2-5; weak D call: TRBD2 (6 bases). From germline, CDR1 is DFQATT and CDR2 SNEGSKA (reference sequence). The CDR3 sequence is 13 residues long. With 5 bases removed from V and 4 bases from J, the gap between germline ends came to 14 bases. The DNA of the CDR3 is TGCAGTGCTCCTTCGGGAGAGGGAGAGACCCAGTACTTC. It is translated as CSAPSGEGETQYF.

This clonotype was recorded at least ten times. This may come from a read error, since a much larger clone is one base off. This chain connects TRBV6-1 to TRBJ2-7; D ambiguous. Trimming removed 8 bases at V and 3 bases at J, with 11 bases between. Germline-derived CDR1 and CDR2 are MNHNS and SASEGT. The CDR3 length is 12 residues. The CDR3 reads CASSGRIYEQYF. CDR3 nucleotides: TGTGCCAGCTCTGGCAGGATCTACGAGCAGTACTTC.

This clonotype was counted ten times or more. The V call is TRBV11-2, the J call TRBJ2-7; 8 positions agree with TRBD2. This CDR3 is 16 amino acids long. CDR1 SGHAT and CDR2 FQNNGV come from the germline V gene. V shed 4 bases and J 1 base; nucleotides not matched to a gene: 9. In DNA form, the CDR3 reads TGTGCCAGCAGCTACCGGCCGGGGGGGCTTTCCTACGAGCAGTACTTC. Its protein is CASSYRPGGLSYEQYF.